This TCR beta chain came from a study of graft-versus-host responses after intestinal transplantation. Study-wide context: Induction using anti-thymocyte globulin, followed by tacrolimus and steroids for two to four years, was given to all recipients. General study results and limits: Early post-transplant declines in HvG were associated with peak levels of circulating GvH clones.

A word on this clone: What it binds is unknown.

TCRdb keeps only in-frame clones here, not all; method: immunoSEQ multiplex PCR. The profile shows tens of thousands of clones, 80% to 95% of them singletons. CDR3 length: 15 residues. With 5 bases removed from V and 0 bases from J, the gap between germline ends came to 11 bases. Germline-derived CDR1 and CDR2 are MNHNS and SASEGT. The sequenced sample was unstimulated CD4+ T cells sorted from spleen or lymph node cells, obtained before intestinal transplant. This sequence originates from a human donor who received an intestinal transplant. This chain links TRBV6-1 with TRBJ2-1; weak D call: TRBD2 (5 bases). CDR3 DNA sequence: TGTGCCAGCAGTAAACCCACTAGCTCCTACAATGAGCAGTTCTTC. This translates into CASSKPTSSYNEQFF.